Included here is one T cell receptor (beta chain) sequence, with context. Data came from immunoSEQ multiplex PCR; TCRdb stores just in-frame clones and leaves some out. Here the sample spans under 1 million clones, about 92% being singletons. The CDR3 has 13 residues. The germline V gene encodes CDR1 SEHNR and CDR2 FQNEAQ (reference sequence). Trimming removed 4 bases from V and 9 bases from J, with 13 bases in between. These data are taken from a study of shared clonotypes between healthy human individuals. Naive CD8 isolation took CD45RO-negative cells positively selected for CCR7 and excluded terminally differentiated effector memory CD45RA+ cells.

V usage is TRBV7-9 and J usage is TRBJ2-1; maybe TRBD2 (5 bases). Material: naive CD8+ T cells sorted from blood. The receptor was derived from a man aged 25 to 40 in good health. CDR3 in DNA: TGTGCCAGCAGCTCCCTCACTAGTATTGAGCAGTTCTTC. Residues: CASSSLTSIEQFF. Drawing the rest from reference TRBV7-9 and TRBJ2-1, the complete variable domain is DTGVSQNPRHKITKRGQNVTFRCDPISEHNRLYWYRQTLGQGPEFLTYFQNEAQLEKSRLLSDRFSAERPKGSFSTLEIQRTEQGDSAMYLCASSSLTSIEQFFGPGTRLTVL.